This TCR beta chain was identified during a study of blood T cell repertoires in COVID-19. At the level of the study: Both acute and convalescent COVID-19 samples were obtained from the United States, Italy and Spain. T cells, B-cell-depleted T cells, or PBMCs provided the cDNA or gDNA that served as material.

This clone was found a few times. Data came from immunoSEQ multiplex PCR; TCRdb stores just in-frame clones and leaves some out. The table includes some 68,000 clones, approximately 92% detected once. CDR1 and CDR2 (germline): MNHEY, SVGAGI. This CDR3 spans 16 amino acids. V gave up 0 bases and J gave up 0 bases, with 12 bases separating them. This chain joins TRBV6-5 and TRBJ2-7, with D tentatively TRBD1 (5 bases). The sequencing sample was made of peripheral blood. The sequence was collected from a man aged 45-65 years with active COVID-19. CDR3 DNA: TGTGCCAGCAGTTACTCTGCGGACACCTCCTCCTACGAGCAGTACTTC. Encoded protein: CASSYSADTSSYEQYF.